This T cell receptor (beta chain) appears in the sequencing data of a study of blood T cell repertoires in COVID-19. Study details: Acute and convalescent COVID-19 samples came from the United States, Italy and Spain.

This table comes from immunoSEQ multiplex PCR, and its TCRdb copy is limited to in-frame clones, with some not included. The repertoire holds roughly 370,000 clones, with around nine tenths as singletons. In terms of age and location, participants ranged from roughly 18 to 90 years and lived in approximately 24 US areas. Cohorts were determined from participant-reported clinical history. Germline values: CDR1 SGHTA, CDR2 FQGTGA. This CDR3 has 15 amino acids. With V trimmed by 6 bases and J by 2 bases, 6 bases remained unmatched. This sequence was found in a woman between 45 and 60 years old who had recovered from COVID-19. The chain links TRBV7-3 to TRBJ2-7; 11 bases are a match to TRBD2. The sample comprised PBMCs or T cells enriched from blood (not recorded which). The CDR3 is CASSFLAGGPYEQYF. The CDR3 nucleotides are TGTGCCAGCAGTTTCCTAGCGGGGGGACCCTACGAGCAGTACTTC. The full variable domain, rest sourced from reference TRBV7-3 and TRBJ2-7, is GAGVSQTPSNKVTEKGKYVELRCDPISGHTALYWYRQSLGQGPEFLIYFQGTGAADDSGLPNDRFFAVRPEGSVSTLKIQRTERGDSAVYLCASSFLAGGPYEQYFGPGTRLTVT.